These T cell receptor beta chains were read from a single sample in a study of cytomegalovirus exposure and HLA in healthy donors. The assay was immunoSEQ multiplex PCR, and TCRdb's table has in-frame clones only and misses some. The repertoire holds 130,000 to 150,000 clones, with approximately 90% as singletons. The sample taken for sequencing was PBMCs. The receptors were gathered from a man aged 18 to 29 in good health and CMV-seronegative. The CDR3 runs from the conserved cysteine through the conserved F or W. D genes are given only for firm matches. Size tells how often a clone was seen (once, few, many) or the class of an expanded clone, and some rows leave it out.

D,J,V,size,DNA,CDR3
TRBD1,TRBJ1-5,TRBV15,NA,TGTGCCACCAGCATAGGGACAGGGAATCAGCCCCAGCATTTT,CATSIGTGNQPQHF
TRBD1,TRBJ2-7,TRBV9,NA,TGTGCCAGCAGCGCCTCAGGGACAGGGTTCACCTACGAGCAGTACTTC,CASSASGTGFTYEQYF
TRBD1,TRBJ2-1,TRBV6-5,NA,TGTGCCAGCAGTCAAACCGGGACAGGGTTTGATGAGCAGTTCTTC,CASSQTGTGFDEQFF
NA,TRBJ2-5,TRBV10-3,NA,TGTGCCATCAGTGAAGAGGCGCAGGGGAATAGGGAGACCCAGTACTTC,CAISEEAQGNRETQYF
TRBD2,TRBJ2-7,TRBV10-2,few,TGCGCCAGCACCTACGTCGGGGGGGGCCACTACGAGCAGTACTTC,CASTYVGGGHYEQYF
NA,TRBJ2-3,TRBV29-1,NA,TGCAGCGTTGGGACTTTACTGGCAGATACGCAGTATTTT,CSVGTLLADTQYF
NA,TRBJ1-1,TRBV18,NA,TGTGCCAGCTCACCGGCAGATACTGAAGCTTTCTTT,CASSPADTEAFF
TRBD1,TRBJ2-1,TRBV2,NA,TGTGCCAGCAGTGAAATGGATGCAGGGGGCCCTTACAATGAGCAGTTCTTC,CASSEMDAGGPYNEQFF
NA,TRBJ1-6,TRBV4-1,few,TGCGCCAGCAGCCAAGATATCGGGGTTGGGAATTCACCCCTCCACTTT,CASSQDIGVGNSPLHF
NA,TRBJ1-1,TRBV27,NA,TGTGCCAGCAGTTTAAGGGGATCGTACACTGAAGCTTTCTTT,CASSLRGSYTEAFF
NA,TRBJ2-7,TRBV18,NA,TGTGCCAGCTCCCCGGGACACAAGAACTACGAGCAGTACTTC,CASSPGHKNYEQYF
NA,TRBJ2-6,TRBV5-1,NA,TGCGCCAGCAGCTTGACAGGGAACGGGGCCAACGTCCTGACTTTC,CASSLTGNGANVLTF
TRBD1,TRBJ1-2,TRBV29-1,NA,TGCAGCGTGGGACTTGGACAGGGTGGAGGCTACACCTTC,CSVGLGQGGGYTF
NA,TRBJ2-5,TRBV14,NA,TGTGCCAGCAGCCAAGATCGAGGGCTATTGCTAGAGACCCAGTACTTC,CASSQDRGLLLETQYF
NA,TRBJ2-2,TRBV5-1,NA,TGCGCCAGCAGCTTCGTGGCTGACACCGGGGAGCTGTTTTTT,CASSFVADTGELFF
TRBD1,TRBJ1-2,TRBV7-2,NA,TGTGCCAGCAGCTCTCCGGACAGGGGGCTTGGCTACACCTTC,CASSSPDRGLGYTF
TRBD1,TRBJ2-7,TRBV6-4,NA,TGTGCCAGCACTAGGACAGGGGGGGGCTACGAGCAGTACTTC,CASTRTGGGYEQYF
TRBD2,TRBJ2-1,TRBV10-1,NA,TGCGCCAGCAGTGTGGCTAGCGGGAGCGATGAGCAGTTCTTC,CASSVASGSDEQFF
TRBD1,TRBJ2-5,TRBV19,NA,TGTGCCAGTAGTCTAGGACAGGGATGGCAAGAGACCCAGTACTTC,CASSLGQGWQETQYF
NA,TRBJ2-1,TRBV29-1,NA,TGCAGCGTTGTCTCGAGCTCCTACAATGAGCAGTTCTTC,CSVVSSSYNEQFF
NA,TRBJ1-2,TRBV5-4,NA,TGTGCCAGCAGCTTGCAGGTCCCCGGGAACGACTACACCTTC,CASSLQVPGNDYTF
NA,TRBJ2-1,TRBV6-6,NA,TGTGCCAGCAGGGAAAGACGGGAGAACAATGAGCAGTTCTTC,CASRERRENNEQFF
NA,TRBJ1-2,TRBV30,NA,TGTGCCTGGAGGCCGCGATTAGCGGGAGTCTATGGCTACACCTTC,CAWRPRLAGVYGYTF